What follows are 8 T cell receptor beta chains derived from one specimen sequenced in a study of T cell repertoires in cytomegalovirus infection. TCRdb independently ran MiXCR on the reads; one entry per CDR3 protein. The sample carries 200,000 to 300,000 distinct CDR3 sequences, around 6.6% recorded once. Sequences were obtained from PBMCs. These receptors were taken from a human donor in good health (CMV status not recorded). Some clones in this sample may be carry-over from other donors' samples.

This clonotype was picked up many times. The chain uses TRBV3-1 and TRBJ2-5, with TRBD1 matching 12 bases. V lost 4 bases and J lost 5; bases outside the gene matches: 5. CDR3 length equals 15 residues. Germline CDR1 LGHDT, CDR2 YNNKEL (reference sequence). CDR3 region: CASSRRDRGPETQYF. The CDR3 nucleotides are TGTGCCAGCAGCCGCCGGGACAGGGGGCCGGAGACCCAGTACTTC.

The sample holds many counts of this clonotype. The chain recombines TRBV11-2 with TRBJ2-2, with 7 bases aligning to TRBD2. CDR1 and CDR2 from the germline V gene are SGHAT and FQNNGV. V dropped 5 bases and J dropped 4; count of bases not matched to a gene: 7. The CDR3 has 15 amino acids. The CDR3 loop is CASSTWTSSTGELFF. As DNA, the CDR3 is TGTGCCAGCAGCACCTGGACTAGTAGCACCGGGGAGCTGTTTTTT.

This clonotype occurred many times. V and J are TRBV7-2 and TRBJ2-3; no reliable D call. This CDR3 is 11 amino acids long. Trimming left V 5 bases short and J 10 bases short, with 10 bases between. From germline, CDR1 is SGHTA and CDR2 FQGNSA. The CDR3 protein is CASSIEPPQYF. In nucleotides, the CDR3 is TGTGCCAGCAGCATAGAACCTCCGCAGTATTTT.

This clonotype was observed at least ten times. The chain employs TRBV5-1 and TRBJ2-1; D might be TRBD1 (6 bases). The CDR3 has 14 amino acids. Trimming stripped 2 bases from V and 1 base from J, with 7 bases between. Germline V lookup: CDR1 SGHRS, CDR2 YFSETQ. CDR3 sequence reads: CASSLQGSYNEQFF. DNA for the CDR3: TGCGCCAGCAGCTTACAGGGATCCTACAATGAGCAGTTCTTC. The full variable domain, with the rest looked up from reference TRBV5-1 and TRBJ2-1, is KAGVTQTPRYLIKTRGQQVTLSCSPISGHRSVSWYQQTPGQGLQFLFEYFSETQRNKGNFPGRFSGRQFSNSRSEMNVSTLELGDSALYLCASSLQGSYNEQFFGPGTRLTVL.

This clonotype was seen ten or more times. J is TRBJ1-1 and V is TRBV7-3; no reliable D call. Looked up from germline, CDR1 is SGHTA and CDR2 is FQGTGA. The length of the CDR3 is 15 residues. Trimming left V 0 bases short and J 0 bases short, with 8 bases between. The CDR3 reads CASSLTPGLNTEAFF. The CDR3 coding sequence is TGTGCCAGCAGCTTAACGCCCGGGCTGAACACTGAAGCTTTCTTT. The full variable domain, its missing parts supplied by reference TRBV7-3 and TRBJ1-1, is GAGVSQTPSNKVTEKGKYVELRCDPISGHTALYWYRQSLGQGPEFLIYFQGTGAADDSGLPNDRFFAVRPEGSVSTLKIQRTERGDSAVYLCASSLTPGLNTEAFFGQGTRLTVV.

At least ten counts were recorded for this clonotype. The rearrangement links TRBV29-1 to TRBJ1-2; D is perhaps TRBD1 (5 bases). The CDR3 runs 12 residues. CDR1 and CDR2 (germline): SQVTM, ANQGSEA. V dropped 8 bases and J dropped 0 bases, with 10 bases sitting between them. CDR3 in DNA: TGCAGCATCCAGGGTTCTAACTATGGCTACACCTTC. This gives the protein CSIQGSNYGYTF.

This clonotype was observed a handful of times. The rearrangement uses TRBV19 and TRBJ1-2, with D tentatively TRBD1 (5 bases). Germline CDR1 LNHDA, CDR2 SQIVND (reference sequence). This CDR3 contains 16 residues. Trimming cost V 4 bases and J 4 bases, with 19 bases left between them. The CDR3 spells CASSTPTGGASYGYTF. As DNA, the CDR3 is TGTGCCAGTAGTACACCTACAGGAGGGGCGAGCTATGGCTACACCTTC.

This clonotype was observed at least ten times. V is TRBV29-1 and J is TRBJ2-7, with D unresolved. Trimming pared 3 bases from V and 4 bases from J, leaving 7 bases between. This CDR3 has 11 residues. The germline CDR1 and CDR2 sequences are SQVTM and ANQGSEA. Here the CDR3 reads CSVDPGYEQYF. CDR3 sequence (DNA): TGCAGCGTTGATCCTGGGTACGAGCAGTACTTC.